The following is a T cell receptor (beta chain) sequence with its context. This clonotype was picked up many times. Its target antigen remains unknown. No quality values exist for individual bases; no much larger clone is one base distant. These data come from a study of low-dose radiotherapy and immunotherapy resistance in tumors (dated by TCRdb to between 2021 and 2024). Notes on the research overall: In Cohort 1, 0.5 Gy per fraction was delivered every 2 weeks, and a total PTV dose of 6.5 Gy was prescribed. Cohort 2 received 1 Gy per fraction every two weeks, with a total of 13 Gy over 26 weeks. Nivolumab was administered intravenously as a 240 mg flat dose every two weeks, and ipilimumab was administered intravenously at 1 mg/kg every six weeks. Every two weeks, patients got intravenous cyclophosphamide at 200 mg/m2, given one day ahead of each radiation and immunotherapy administration. Patients took aspirin 300 mg orally once daily for four cycles, starting on cycle 1 day 1. Trial participants were not randomized into treatment groups. Eight patients were included in the translational analysis, namely three from the first dose cohort plus the first five from the second dose cohort.

Per the germline V gene, SNHLY is the CDR1 and FYNNEI is the CDR2. Trimming removed 1 base from V and 7 bases from J, leaving 5 bases between the germline ends. There are 12 amino acids in the CDR3, from cysteine to phenylalanine inclusive. Only the CDR3 region is kept as DNA, spanning 36 bases read in frame from base 1. The instrument given in TCRdb is Illumina HiSeq 2500. To make first-strand cDNA, Superscript III was used along with a set of TRAV- and TRBV-specific primers so that both the TCRalpha and TCRbeta chains were covered. TCRs were amplified with Phusion for roughly 20 PCR cycles, with a constant-region primer paired with the adapter attached to the V primers. Amplification of the isolated mRNA was done with the MessageAmp II aRNA Amplification Kit, which involved an approximately 15-hour in vitro transcription at 37 degrees C. The Dynabeads mRNA DIRECT Purification Kit was used to isolate mRNA for TCR sequencing. Indexed Illumina adapters were added in a second roughly 25-cycle Phusion PCR, and the resulting products were purified with AMPure XP beads. The authors' analysis ran thus. Using custom Perl scripts, TCR sequences encoding the same protein were pooled, out-of-frame sequences were removed, and the abundance of each clonotype was computed. Any TCR sequence supported by only a single read was excluded from analysis. Shannon entropy, Gini index, clonality, richness, and the frequency of TCRs shared between repertoires were included as repertoire metrics. TCRdb redid the processing of the public reads, applying fastp at Q25 and MiXCR, and retained in-frame beta chains. Here each entry gathers all rows of one CDR3 protein and keeps the most common genes and DNA. V and J calls and clone size were set by TCRdb, not the authors. The sample includes tens of thousands of distinct CDR3 sequences, with 25% observed a single time. The ten largest make up roughly 6% of the sample.

Sample time point, as interpreted from the label and publication: before trial treatment. The donors took part in RACIN, a single-arm, phase I, dose-escalation trial that combined nivolumab, ipilimumab, aspirin, low-dose cyclophosphamide and low-dose radiotherapy. Patients were eligible if they had advanced solid tumors that were TIL-negative. This sequence originates from a male donor with prostate cancer. Here the chain combines TRBV2 and TRBJ1-5; the D gene cannot be named for sure. Sequencing was performed on PBMCs, taken before treatment. CDR3 region: CASSEGNQPQHF. The DNA reads as follows: TGTGCCAGCAGTGAAGGGAACCAGCCCCAGCATTTT.